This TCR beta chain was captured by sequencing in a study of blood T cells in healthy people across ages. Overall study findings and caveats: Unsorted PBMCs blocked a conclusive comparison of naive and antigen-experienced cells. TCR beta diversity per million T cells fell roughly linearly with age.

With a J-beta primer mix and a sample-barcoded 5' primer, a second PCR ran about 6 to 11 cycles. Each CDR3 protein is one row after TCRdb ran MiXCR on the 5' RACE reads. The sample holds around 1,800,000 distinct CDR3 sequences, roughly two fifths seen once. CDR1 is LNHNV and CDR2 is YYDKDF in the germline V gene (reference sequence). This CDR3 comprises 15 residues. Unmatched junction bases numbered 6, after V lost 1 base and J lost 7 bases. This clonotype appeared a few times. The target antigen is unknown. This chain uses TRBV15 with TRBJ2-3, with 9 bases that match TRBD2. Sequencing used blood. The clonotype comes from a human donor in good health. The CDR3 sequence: CATSRVGTSQYTQYF. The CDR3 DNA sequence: TGTGCCACCAGCAGAGTTGGGACTAGCCAATATACGCAGTATTTT.